This T cell receptor beta chain was identified during a study of cytomegalovirus exposure and HLA in healthy donors (dated by TCRdb to the late 2010s). For context, the study as a whole: A later analysis indicated that the 130 or so validation repertoires were generated on the platform also employed for the 700 or so repertoires of the first cohort. The study was designed to test whether signatures of past pathogen exposure could be identified by cataloging public T cell receptors. A separate validation cohort of 100 to 150 different subjects was used in addition to the roughly 700-subject first cohort. The study combined high-throughput TCR immunosequencing, statistical association of individual TCRs with disease status, and machine learning to predict cytomegalovirus infection status. Beyond this particular receptor, the publication reports: The authors suggested that the approach could potentially be extended to other disease states and immunological phenotypes. A later analysis had no HLA typing for the validation cohort, so co-occurrence there was scored across all 130 or so repertoires. The study gave a list of some 150 TCR beta chains associated with cytomegalovirus. Most TCR sequences were observed very rarely across donors, whereas some public TCRs were present in many individuals. In vitro tests confirmed that three of the cytomegalovirus-associated TCR beta chains recognize cytomegalovirus antigens. Of the cluster scores, approximately 95% were above 0 in a later analysis, which found that TCRs clustered in the first cohort also tended to co-occur in the roughly 130 validation repertoires. The classifier was reported to diagnose cytomegalovirus status with high specificity and sensitivity in both the original cohort and the validation cohort.

Receptors were amplified or captured by the immunoSEQ multiplex PCR assay. For the original study's pipeline: A statistical classification framework was built to diagnose cytomegalovirus status from the catalog of TCR beta chain sequences. The clones in this table, taken by TCRdb from immuneACCESS, are in-frame only. Not every clone is retained; where verified, under half of the shortfall comes from an unresolved V gene, and the cause of the rest is unknown. The V and J calls and clone size come from that table; D and trimming were worked out from the DNA. For this sample the table gives 90,000 to 120,000 clones, of which around 95% were detected only once. The ten largest clones represent roughly 0.66% of the sample. The donors belonged to the validation cohort of 90 to 150 subjects, which was separate from the approximately 680-subject first cohort. Only one count was recorded for this clone. Which antigen it targets is not known. Qualities for individual bases were not recorded, and no much larger clone is one base off.

CDR1 SNHLY and CDR2 FYNNEI are derived from the germline V gene. V has 0 bases trimmed and J has 0 bases trimmed; junction bases matching no gene number 8. The CDR3 runs 18 amino acids, cysteine and phenylalanine included. Only CDR3 DNA remains: 54 bases, in frame from the first base. The chain is encoded by TRBV2 joined to TRBJ2-3; TRBD1 aligns with 8 central bases. The receptor comes from a woman between 18 and 30 years old in good health and CMV-seronegative. The sample consisted of PBMCs. The nucleotide sequence reads TGTGCCAGCAGTGAAGCCCTACAGGGGGAACATAGCACAGATACGCAGTATTTT. Translated, it gives CASSEALQGEHSTDTQYF.